Each of the 20 T cell receptor beta chains below was sequenced from the same sample in a study of human T cells and chemical hapten exposure (dated by TCRdb to 2020 to 2022). Explained via the paper, the time point label denotes: patch test 1, 2 weeks after DPC sensitization. Reading the label with the study, this specimen's treatment or condition is: therapeutic diphenylcyclopropenone sensitization with weekly scalp DPC. The library was prepared using RACE. Sequenced using a NextSeq 500. TCRdb handled the public reads itself, with Q25 trimming in fastp and clone calling in MiXCR, and kept productive beta chains. For every CDR3 protein sequence, its rows merge into one entry that carries the most common genes and DNA. Within this sample are 350,000 or so distinct CDR3 sequences, with 5.5% to 8% of them counted one time only. Around 8.2% of the sample rests with the top ten. Sequences were derived from whole blood, sampled in connection with sensitization to the hapten diphenylcyclopropenone (DPC). These receptors were taken from a woman younger than 35 with alopecia areata. Some clones in this sample may be carry-over from other donors' samples.

This clonotype was seen at least ten times. The chain joins TRBV2 to TRBJ2-5; D is perhaps TRBD2 (5 bases). In germline, CDR1 is SNHLY, CDR2 FYNNEI. The CDR3 has 14 residues. V was pared by 6 bases and J by 0 bases, with 11 bases between. CDR3 nucleotides: TGTGCCAGCAGGGAAAGCGGCAACCAAGAGACCCAGTACTTC. It translates to CASRESGNQETQYF. Combining the CDR3 with reference TRBV2 and TRBJ2-5 gives the whole variable domain EPEVTQTPSHQVTQMGQEVILRCVPISNHLYFYWYRQILGQKVEFLVSFYNNEISEKSEIFDDQFSVERPDGSNFTLKIRSTKLEDSAMYFCASRESGNQETQYFGPGTRLLVL.

There are many counts of this clonotype. The chain combines TRBV9 with TRBJ2-3, with D perhaps TRBD2 (6 bases). Trimming removed 0 bases from V and 9 bases from J, with 11 bases in between. CDR3 length equals 13 residues. CDR1 is SGDLS, CDR2 YYNGEE, per germline. DNA of the CDR3: TGTGCCAGCAGCGTAGTGGGGGACTCAACGCAGTATTTT. Translation: CASSVVGDSTQYF.

The chain links TRBV27 to TRBJ1-5; D might be TRBD1 (5 bases). Trimming cost V 3 bases and J 4 bases, with 13 bases left between them. Germline CDR1 MNHEY, CDR2 SMNVEV (reference sequence). CDR3 size: 15 residues. This CDR3 reads CASSFTGSGNQPQHF. CDR3 sequence (DNA): TGTGCCAGCAGTTTCACAGGCTCGGGGAATCAGCCCCAGCATTTT.

The V and J genes are TRBV10-3 and TRBJ2-1, with 7 nucleotides matching TRBD1. With 0 bases clipped from V and 6 bases from J, the junction kept 2 bases outside the gene matches. The CDR3 loop spans 14 amino acids. Per the germline V gene, CDR1 is ENHRY and CDR2 is SYGVKD. The CDR3 is CAISESGTVNEQFF. CDR3 nucleotide sequence: TGTGCCATCAGTGAGTCCGGGACAGTCAATGAGCAGTTCTTC.

This clonotype was observed a handful of times. The V call is TRBV6-2 or TRBV6-3, the J call TRBJ2-5; 9 nucleotides align to TRBD1. The CDR3 is 15 residues long. Trimming took 5 bases from V and 2 from J; bases not matched to a gene: 6. Germline V gives CDR1 MNHEY, CDR2 SVGEGT. The CDR3 nucleotides read TGTGCCAGCAGTGCTCCGGGACAGGGTCAAGAGACCCAGTACTTC. Translated, it gives CASSAPGQGQETQYF.

This clonotype occurred many times. The chain couples TRBV6-5 to TRBJ1-6; D call uncertain. This CDR3 is 18 amino acids long. V lost 0 bases to trimming and J lost 0 bases, with 12 bases between them. The V gene's germline CDR1 is MNHEY and CDR2 SVGAGI. The CDR3 DNA follows: TGTGCCAGCAGTTACTCGATTGTTAGGAGCTCCTATAATTCACCCCTCCACTTT. This encodes CASSYSIVRSSYNSPLHF.

The CDR3 loop reads CASSLEGWGSPLHF. CDR3 in DNA: TGTGCCAGCAGTTTAGAGGGGTGGGGATCACCCCTCCACTTT. This chain joins TRBV12-3 or TRBV12-4 and TRBJ1-6; TRBD1 is a possible D gene (5 bases). Trimming stripped 1 base from V and 10 bases from J, with 11 bases between. This CDR3 is built from 14 residues.

The chain joins TRBV18 to TRBJ2-3, with D perhaps TRBD1 or TRBD2 (5 bases each). The CDR3 is 16 residues long. Trimming stripped 0 bases from V and 4 bases from J, with 14 bases between. Per the germline V gene, CDR1 is KGHSH and CDR2 is LQKENI. The CDR3 loop reads CASSPPYGAGADTQYF. For the CDR3, the DNA is TGTGCCAGCTCACCACCTTACGGGGCCGGAGCAGATACGCAGTATTTT.

This clonotype was recorded at least ten times. The chain recombines TRBV6-2 or TRBV6-3 with TRBJ2-2; D possibly corresponds to TRBD2 (5 bases). The length of the CDR3 is 18 residues. Per germline, CDR1 MNHEY and CDR2 SVGEGT. Trimming took 0 bases from V and 3 from J, leaving 17 bases between them. CDR3 loop: CASSYSVSAEPYTGELFF. The CDR3 nucleotides are TGTGCCAGCAGTTACTCGGTTAGCGCGGAACCCTACACCGGGGAGCTGTTTTTT.

The chain is built from TRBV11-1 and TRBJ2-7; D gene uncertain. Trimming pared 5 bases from V and 0 bases from J, leaving 11 bases between. Germline CDR1 SGHAT, CDR2 FQDESV (reference sequence). The CDR3 length is 14 residues. CDR3 coding DNA: TGTGCCAGCAGCCGGTCCGGGCTCTCCTACGAGCAGTACTTC. It translates to CASSRSGLSYEQYF.

This clonotype was recorded a few times. The chain links TRBV28 to TRBJ1-1, with D hard to call. Trimming removed 2 bases at V and 1 base at J, with 8 bases between. This CDR3 is 14 amino acids long. Germline V lookup: CDR1 MDHEN, CDR2 SYDVKM. The CDR3 bases are TGTGCCAGCAGTTTAAGGACGACGAACACTGAAGCTTTCTTT. It specifies CASSLRTTNTEAFF.

J is TRBJ1-1 and V is TRBV4-1; TRBD1 agrees at 7 bases. Per germline, CDR1 MGHRA and CDR2 YSYEKL. CDR3 size: 15 residues. V shed 4 bases, J shed 1 base, and the junction held 6 bases outside the gene matches. CDR3 amino acids: CASSPIGTANTEAFF. The CDR3 coding sequence is TGCGCCAGCAGCCCGATAGGGACAGCGAACACTGAAGCTTTCTTT.

This clonotype was seen ten or more times. The rearrangement uses TRBV12-5 and TRBJ2-4, with TRBD1 identical over 8 bases. Germline CDR1 is LGHNT and CDR2 is FRNRAP. The CDR3 is made up of 14 amino acids. The J segment lost 7 bases and the V segment lost 10 bases, leaving 12 bases of the junction unmatched. The CDR3 protein is CATDRTGRTNIQYF. The CDR3 coding sequence is TGTGCTACTGACCGGACAGGGAGAACGAACATTCAGTACTTC.

This clonotype was recorded at least ten times. The V gene is TRBV12-3 or TRBV12-4, the J gene TRBJ2-5; D might be TRBD2 (6 bases). V gave up 4 bases and J gave up 2 bases, with 17 bases separating them. This CDR3 comprises 16 residues. The CDR3 coding sequence is TGTGCCAGCAGTTCCGAAGGGCGGGACCTGCAAGAGACCCAGTACTTC. Its translation is CASSSEGRDLQETQYF.

A few counts support this clonotype. The rearrangement uses TRBV7-2 and TRBJ2-7, with 8 nucleotides matching TRBD2. Germline trimming cut 5 bases from V and 6 bases from J; bases unmatched to any gene: 9. Germline CDR1 reads SGHTA; CDR2 reads FQGNSA. CDR3 length: 14 residues. The CDR3: CASSSIAGRGEQYF. The CDR3 DNA is TGTGCCAGCAGCAGCATAGCGGGGCGGGGCGAGCAGTACTTC.

This clonotype was counted a few times. V and J are TRBV7-2 and TRBJ2-7; D call uncertain. From germline, CDR1 is SGHTA and CDR2 FQGNSA. With 5 bases removed from V and 4 bases from J, the gap between germline ends came to 9 bases. CDR3 length: 12 amino acids. The CDR3: CASSPARYEQYF. The CDR3 region has the DNA TGTGCCAGCAGCCCAGCAAGGTACGAGCAGTACTTC.

This sequence joins TRBV18 and TRBJ2-7; D is unresolved. The CDR3 contains 16 residues. Trimming removed 2 bases from V and 0 bases from J, with 14 bases in between. The germline V gene has CDR1 KGHSH and CDR2 LQKENI. The CDR3 spells CASSPSLLQPSYEQYF. CDR3 coding DNA: TGTGCCAGCTCACCATCGCTACTACAACCCTCCTACGAGCAGTACTTC.

This clonotype has only a few counts. The chain links TRBV6-1 to TRBJ2-1; 10 bases agree with TRBD1. The V and J ends lost 5 bases and 6 bases, in that order; junction bases with no gene match: 13. The CDR3 sequence is 17 residues long. CDR1 and CDR2 from the germline V gene are MNHNS and SASEGT. CDR3 sequence reads: CASSSLLRDRGSNEQFF. CDR3 bases: TGTGCCAGCAGTAGTCTCCTCCGGGACAGGGGATCCAATGAGCAGTTCTTC.

This clonotype has a handful of counts. The CDR3 is CASSLADRGGNQPQHF. CDR3 nucleotide sequence: TGTGCCAGCAGCTTAGCCGACAGGGGTGGTAATCAGCCCCAGCATTTT. This sequence joins TRBV5-6 and TRBJ1-5; 8 positions match TRBD1. V lost 2 bases and J lost 4; bases outside the gene matches: 8. The length of the CDR3 is 16 residues. Germline assignment: CDR1 SGHDT and CDR2 YYEEEE.

This clonotype has a count of ten or more. In nucleotides, the CDR3 is TGTGCCAGCAGTTTATCCCGGACGGCTGACTACGAGCAGTACTTC. It codes for CASSLSRTADYEQYF. The chain carries TRBV27 and TRBJ2-7; D is uncertain. The ends were cut back, 0 bases at V and 3 bases at J, with 12 bases in the middle. Germline assignment: CDR1 MNHEY and CDR2 SMNVEV (reference sequence). There are 15 residues in the CDR3.